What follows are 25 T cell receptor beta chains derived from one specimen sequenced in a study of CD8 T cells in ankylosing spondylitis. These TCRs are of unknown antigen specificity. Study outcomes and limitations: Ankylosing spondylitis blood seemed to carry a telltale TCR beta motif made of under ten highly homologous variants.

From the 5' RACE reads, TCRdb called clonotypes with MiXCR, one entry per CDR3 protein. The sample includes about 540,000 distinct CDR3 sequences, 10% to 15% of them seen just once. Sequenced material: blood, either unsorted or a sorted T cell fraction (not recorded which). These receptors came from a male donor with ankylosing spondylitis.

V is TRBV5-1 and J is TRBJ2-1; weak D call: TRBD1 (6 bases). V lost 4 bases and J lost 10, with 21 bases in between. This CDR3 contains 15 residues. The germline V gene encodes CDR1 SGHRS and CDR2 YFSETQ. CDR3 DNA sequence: TGCGCCAGCAGCGGCTCCGTAAGGAAGGGACACGAGCAGTTCTTC. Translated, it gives CASSGSVRKGHEQFF.

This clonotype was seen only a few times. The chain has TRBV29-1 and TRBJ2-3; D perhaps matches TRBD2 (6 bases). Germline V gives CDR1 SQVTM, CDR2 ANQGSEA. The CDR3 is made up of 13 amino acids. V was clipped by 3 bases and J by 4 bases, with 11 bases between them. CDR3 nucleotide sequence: TGCAGCGTTGACGTCTGGGAGGCAGATACGCAGTATTTT. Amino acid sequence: CSVDVWEADTQYF.

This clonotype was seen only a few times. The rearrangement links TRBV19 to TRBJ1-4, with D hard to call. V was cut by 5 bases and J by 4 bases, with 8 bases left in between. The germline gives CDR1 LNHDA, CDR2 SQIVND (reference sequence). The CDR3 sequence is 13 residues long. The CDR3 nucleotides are TGTGCCAGTAGTGTCTCGAATAATGAAAAACTGTTTTTT. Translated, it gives CASSVSNNEKLFF.

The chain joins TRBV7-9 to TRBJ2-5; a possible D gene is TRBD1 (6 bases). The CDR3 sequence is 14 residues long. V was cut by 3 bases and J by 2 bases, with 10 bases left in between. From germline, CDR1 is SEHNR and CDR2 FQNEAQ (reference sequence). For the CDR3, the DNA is TGTGCCAGCAGCTTTGGGACATCACAAGAGACCCAGTACTTC. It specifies CASSFGTSQETQYF. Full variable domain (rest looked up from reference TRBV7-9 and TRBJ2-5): DTGVSQNPRHKITKRGQNVTFRCDPISEHNRLYWYRQTLGQGPEFLTYFQNEAQLEKSRLLSDRFSAERPKGSFSTLEIQRTEQGDSAMYLCASSFGTSQETQYFGPGTRLLVL.

The CDR3 DNA reads TGCGCCAGCAGCTTCTACAGGGAGAACACTGAAGCTTTCTTT. Protein: CASSFYRENTEAFF. The chain combines TRBV5-1 with TRBJ1-1; maybe TRBD1 (6 bases). Germline assignment: CDR1 SGHRS and CDR2 YFSETQ. CDR3 size: 14 residues. Trimming stripped 2 bases from V and 1 base from J, with 9 bases between.

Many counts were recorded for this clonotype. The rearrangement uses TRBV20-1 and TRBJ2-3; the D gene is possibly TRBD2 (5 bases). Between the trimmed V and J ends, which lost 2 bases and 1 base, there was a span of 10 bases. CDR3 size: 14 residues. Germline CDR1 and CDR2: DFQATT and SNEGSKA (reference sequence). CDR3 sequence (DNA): TGCAGTGCTAGATGGTTCGGGGGCACAGATACGCAGTATTTT. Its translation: CSARWFGGTDTQYF.

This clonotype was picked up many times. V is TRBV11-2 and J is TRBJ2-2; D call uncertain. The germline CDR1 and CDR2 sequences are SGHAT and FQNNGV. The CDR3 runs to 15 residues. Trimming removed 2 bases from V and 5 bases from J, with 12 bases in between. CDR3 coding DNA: TGTGCCAGCAGCTTACTGACTGGATGGACCGGGGAGCTGTTTTTT. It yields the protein CASSLLTGWTGELFF. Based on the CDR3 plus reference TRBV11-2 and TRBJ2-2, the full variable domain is EAGVAQSPRYKIIEKRQSVAFWCNPISGHATLYWYQQILGQGPKLLIQFQNNGVVDDSQLPKDRFSAERLKGVDSTLKIQPAKLEDSAVYLCASSLLTGWTGELFFGEGSRLTVL.

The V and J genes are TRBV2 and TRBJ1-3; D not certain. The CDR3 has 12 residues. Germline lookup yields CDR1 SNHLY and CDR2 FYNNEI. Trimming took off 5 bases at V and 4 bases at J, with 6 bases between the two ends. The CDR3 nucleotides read TGTGCCAGCAGTATAACAGGAAACACCATATATTTT. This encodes CASSITGNTIYF.

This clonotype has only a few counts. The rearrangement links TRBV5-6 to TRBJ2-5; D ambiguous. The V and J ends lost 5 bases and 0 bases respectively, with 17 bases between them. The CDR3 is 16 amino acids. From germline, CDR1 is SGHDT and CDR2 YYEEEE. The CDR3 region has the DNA TGTGCCAGCAGTATTTGGAGCGCCGAGTACCAAGAGACCCAGTACTTC. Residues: CASSIWSAEYQETQYF.

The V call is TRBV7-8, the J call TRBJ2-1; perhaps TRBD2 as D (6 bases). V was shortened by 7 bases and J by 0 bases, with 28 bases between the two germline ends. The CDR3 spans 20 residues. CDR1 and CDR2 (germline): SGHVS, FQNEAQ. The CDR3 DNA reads TGTGCCAGCAACCATCCTGGGGGGACCGCGAACCCAAGCTCCTACAATGAGCAGTTCTTC. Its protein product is CASNHPGGTANPSSYNEQFF.

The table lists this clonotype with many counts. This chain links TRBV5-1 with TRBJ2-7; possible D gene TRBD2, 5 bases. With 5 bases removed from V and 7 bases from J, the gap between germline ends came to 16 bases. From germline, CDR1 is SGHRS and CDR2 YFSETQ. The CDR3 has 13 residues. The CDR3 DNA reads TGCGCCAGCAGGGCGGATTCCACGGGGGAGCAGTACTTC. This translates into CASRADSTGEQYF.

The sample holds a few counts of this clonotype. Written as DNA, the CDR3 is TGCAGTGCAGTCCGGGGGAGGGGAAGTTCCTACGAGCAGTACTTC. Its translation: CSAVRGRGSSYEQYF. V and J are TRBV20-1 and TRBJ2-7, with 7 bases fitting TRBD2. CDR1 and CDR2 from the germline V gene are DFQATT and SNEGSKA (reference sequence). The ends lost 6 bases at V and 1 base at J; junction bases unmatched: 12. This CDR3 region has 15 residues.

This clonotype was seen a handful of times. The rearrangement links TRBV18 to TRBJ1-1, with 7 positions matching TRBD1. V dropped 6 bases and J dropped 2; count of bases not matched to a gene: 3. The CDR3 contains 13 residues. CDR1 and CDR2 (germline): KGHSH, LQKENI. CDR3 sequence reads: CASSGQANTEAFF. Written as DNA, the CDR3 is TGTGCCAGCTCCGGACAGGCCAACACTGAAGCTTTCTTT.

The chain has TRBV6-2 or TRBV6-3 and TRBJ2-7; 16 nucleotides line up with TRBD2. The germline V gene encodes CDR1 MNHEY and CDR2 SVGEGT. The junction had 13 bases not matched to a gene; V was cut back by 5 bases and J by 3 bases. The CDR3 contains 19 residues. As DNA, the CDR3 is TGTGCCAGCAGTACCGCGACCGGGACTAGCGGGAGGGTAAGCTACGAGCAGTACGTC. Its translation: CASSTATGTSGRVSYEQYV.

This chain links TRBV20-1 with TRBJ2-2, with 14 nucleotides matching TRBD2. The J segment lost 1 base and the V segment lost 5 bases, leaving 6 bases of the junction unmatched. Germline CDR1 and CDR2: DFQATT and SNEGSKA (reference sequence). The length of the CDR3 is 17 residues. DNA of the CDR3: TGCAGTGCTTACCCGGGACTAGCGGGGGTGAACACCGGGGAGCTGTTTTTT. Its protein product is CSAYPGLAGVNTGELFF.

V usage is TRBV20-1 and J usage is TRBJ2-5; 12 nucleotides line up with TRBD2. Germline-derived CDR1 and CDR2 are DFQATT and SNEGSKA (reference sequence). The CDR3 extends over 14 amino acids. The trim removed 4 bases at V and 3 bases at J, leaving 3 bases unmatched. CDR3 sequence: CSATRLAGEETQYF. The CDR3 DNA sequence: TGCAGTGCTACGAGACTAGCGGGAGAAGAGACCCAGTACTTC.

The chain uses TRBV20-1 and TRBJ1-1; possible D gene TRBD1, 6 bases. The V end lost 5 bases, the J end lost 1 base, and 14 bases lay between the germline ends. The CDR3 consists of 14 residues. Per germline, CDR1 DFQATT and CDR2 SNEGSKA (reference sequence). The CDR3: CSAPPGHTNTEAFF. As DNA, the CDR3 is TGCAGTGCTCCACCGGGACACACGAACACTGAAGCTTTCTTT.

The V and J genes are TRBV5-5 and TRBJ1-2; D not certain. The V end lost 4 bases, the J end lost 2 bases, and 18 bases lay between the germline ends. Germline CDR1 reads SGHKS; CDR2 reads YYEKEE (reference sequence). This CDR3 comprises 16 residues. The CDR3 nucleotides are TGTGCCAGCAGCCCCCCCCCAACTTGGTTAAACTATGGCTACACCTTC. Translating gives CASSPPPTWLNYGYTF.

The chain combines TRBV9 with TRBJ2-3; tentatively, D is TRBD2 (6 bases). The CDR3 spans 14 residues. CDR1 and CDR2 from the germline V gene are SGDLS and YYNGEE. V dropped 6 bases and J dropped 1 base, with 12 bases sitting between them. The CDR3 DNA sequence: TGTGCCAGCATCGTGGGCGGGGGCACAGATACGCAGTATTTT. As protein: CASIVGGGTDTQYF.

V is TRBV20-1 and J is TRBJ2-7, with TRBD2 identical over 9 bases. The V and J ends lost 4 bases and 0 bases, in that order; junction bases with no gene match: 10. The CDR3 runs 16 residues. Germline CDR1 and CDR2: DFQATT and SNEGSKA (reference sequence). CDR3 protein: CSATYRAGGTSYEQYF. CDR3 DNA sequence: TGCAGTGCTACCTACCGAGCGGGAGGAACCTCCTACGAGCAGTACTTC.

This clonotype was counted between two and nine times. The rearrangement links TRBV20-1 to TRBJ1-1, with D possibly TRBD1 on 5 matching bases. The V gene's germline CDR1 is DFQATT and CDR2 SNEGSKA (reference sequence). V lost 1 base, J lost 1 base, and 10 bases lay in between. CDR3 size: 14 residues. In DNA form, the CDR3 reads TGCAGTGCTAGAGCGGGCCAGGGGAACACTGAAGCTTTCTTT. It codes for CSARAGQGNTEAFF.

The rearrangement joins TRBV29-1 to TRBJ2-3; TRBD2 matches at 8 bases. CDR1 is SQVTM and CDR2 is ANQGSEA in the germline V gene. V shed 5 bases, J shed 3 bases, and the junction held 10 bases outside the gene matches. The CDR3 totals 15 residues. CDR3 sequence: CSVSGGRQSTDTQYF. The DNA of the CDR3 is TGCAGCGTTTCAGGCGGGAGGCAGTCGACAGATACGCAGTATTTT.

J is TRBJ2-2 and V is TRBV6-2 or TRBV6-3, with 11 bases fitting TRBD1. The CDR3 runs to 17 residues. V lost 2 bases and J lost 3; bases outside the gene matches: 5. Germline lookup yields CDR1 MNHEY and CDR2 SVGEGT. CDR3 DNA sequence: TGTGCCAGCAGTTACCGCATGGGACAGGGGGACACCGGGGAGCTGTTTTTT. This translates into CASSYRMGQGDTGELFF.

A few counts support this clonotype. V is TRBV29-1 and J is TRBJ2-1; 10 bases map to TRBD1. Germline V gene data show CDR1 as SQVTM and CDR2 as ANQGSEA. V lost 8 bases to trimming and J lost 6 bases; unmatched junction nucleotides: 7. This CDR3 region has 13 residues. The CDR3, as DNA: TGCAGCTTCGGGACAGGGGTCGGCAATGAGCAGTTCTTC. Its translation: CSFGTGVGNEQFF.

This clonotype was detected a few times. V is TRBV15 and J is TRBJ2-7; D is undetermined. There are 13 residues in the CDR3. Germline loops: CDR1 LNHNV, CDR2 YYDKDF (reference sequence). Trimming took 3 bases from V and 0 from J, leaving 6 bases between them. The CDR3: CATSSGYSYEQYF. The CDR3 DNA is TGTGCCACCAGCAGCGGGTACTCCTACGAGCAGTACTTC. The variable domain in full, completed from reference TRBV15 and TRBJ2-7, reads DAMVIQNPRYQVTQFGKPVTLSCSQTLNHNVMYWYQQKSSQAPKLLFHYYDKDFNNEADTPDNFQSRRPNTSFCFLDIRSPGLGDTAMYLCATSSGYSYEQYFGPGTRLTVT.